This T cell receptor (beta chain) derives from a study of T cell responses to AZD1222 COVID-19 vaccine. Study-level background: Samples with a second dose at about 4 or about 12 weeks were pooled together.

The CDR3 extends over 13 amino acids. With 3 bases clipped from V and 5 bases from J, the junction kept 2 bases outside the gene matches. The germline gives CDR1 SGDLS, CDR2 YYNGEE. A note on this clone: As yet, its antigen is unknown.

TCRdb keeps only in-frame clones here, not all; method: immunoSEQ multiplex PCR. The profile covers 150,000 or so clones, with 92% appearing a single time and 1.5% to 2% taken by the ten largest. Broader study findings: The donor group comprised mostly white British people and more females; the analysis possibly underestimated clonal diversity.

The clonotype originates from an adult in good health. The chain employs TRBV9 and TRBJ2-3; 8 bases fit TRBD2. The sequences come from peripheral blood, collected on day 0 of AZD1222 vaccination. In nucleotides, the CDR3 is TGTGCCAGCAGCGCGGGGGGGCGAGATACGCAGTATTTT. Protein product: CASSAGGRDTQYF.